The next 31 T cell receptor beta chains were all read from a single sample in a study of T cell responses to AZD1222 COVID-19 vaccine. The assay was immunoSEQ multiplex PCR, and TCRdb's table has in-frame clones only and misses some. Among roughly 150,000 clones listed, roughly nine tenths were seen once. Material: peripheral blood, obtained on day 0 of AZD1222 vaccination. Source of these receptors: an adult in good health.

V and J are TRBV2 and TRBJ1-2, with D maybe TRBD1 (5 bases). This CDR3 comprises 13 residues. Trimming removed 5 bases at V and 7 bases at J, with 14 bases between. Per germline, CDR1 SNHLY and CDR2 FYNNEI. CDR3 protein: CASSLTVLLGYTF. Here the CDR3 DNA reads TGTGCCAGCAGTTTGACAGTTCTCCTTGGCTACACCTTC.

This rearrangement joins TRBV9 to TRBJ1-6; D remains ambiguous. This CDR3 has 15 amino acids. Germline assignment: CDR1 SGDLS and CDR2 YYNGEE. Trimming pared 0 bases from V and 6 bases from J, leaving 10 bases between. CDR3 bases: TGTGCCAGCAGCGTAGGTCCTTCCCCTAATTCACCCCTCCACTTT. Translating gives CASSVGPSPNSPLHF.

This clone was recorded only once. The V and J genes are TRBV4-2 and TRBJ2-1; 11 positions agree with TRBD2. V trimming: 4 bases; J trimming: 7 bases; junction bases outside the gene matches: 9. The CDR3 length is 16 residues. CDR1 is LGHNA and CDR2 is YNFKEQ in the germline V gene. CDR3 sequence reads: CASSRSGTSGKNEQFF. The CDR3 nucleotides are TGTGCCAGCAGCCGATCCGGGACTAGCGGAAAAAATGAGCAGTTCTTC.

This clone has just a few counts. The gene calls are TRBV3-1 (or the pseudogene TRBV3-2) and TRBJ1-6; TRBD1 matches at 8 bases. V dropped 4 bases and J dropped 8; count of bases not matched to a gene: 13. This CDR3 region has 17 residues. Germline CDR1 and CDR2: LGHDT and YNNKEL (reference sequence). The CDR3 here is CASSPERQGPIHSPLHF. CDR3 DNA sequence: TGTGCCAGCAGCCCAGAGAGACAGGGGCCCATCCATTCACCCCTCCACTTT.

CDR3 nucleotides: TGTGCCAGCAGAACGGGGTACAATGAGCAGTTCTTC. This codes for CASRTGYNEQFF. The chain combines TRBV11-2 with TRBJ2-1; perhaps TRBD2 as D (5 bases). The CDR3 spans 12 residues. Trimming took off 6 bases at V and 4 bases at J, with 7 bases between the two ends. The germline V gene has CDR1 SGHAT and CDR2 FQNNGV.

The chain employs TRBV27 and TRBJ1-1, with 10 bases matching TRBD1. The germline V gene has CDR1 MNHEY and CDR2 SMNVEV (reference sequence). The ends lost 0 bases at V and 4 bases at J; junction bases unmatched: 5. CDR3 length equals 16 residues. CDR3 coding DNA: TGTGCCAGCAGTTTATCAGGGACAGGGGTGAGCACTGAAGCTTTCTTT. It is translated as CASSLSGTGVSTEAFF.

The chain has TRBV9 and TRBJ2-7; 9 bases are shared with TRBD2. Germline V gene data show CDR1 as SGDLS and CDR2 as YYNGEE. V dropped 0 bases and J dropped 2; count of bases not matched to a gene: 3. The CDR3 is 15 amino acids. CDR3 in amino acids: CASSVGGGGAYEQYF. Written as DNA, the CDR3 is TGTGCCAGCAGCGTAGGCGGCGGGGGGGCCTACGAGCAGTACTTC. The entire variable domain, with the rest obtained from reference TRBV9 and TRBJ2-7, is as follows: DSGVTQTPKHLITATGQRVTLRCSPRSGDLSVYWYQQSLDQGLQFLIQYYNGEERAKGNILERFSAQQFPDLHSELNLSSLELGDSALYFCASSVGGGGAYEQYFGPGTRLTVT.

The chain links TRBV6-5 to TRBJ1-3, with 9 nucleotides matching TRBD1. Germline CDR1 MNHEY, CDR2 SVGAGI. J was trimmed by 4 bases and V by 2 bases; bases with no gene match: 6. This CDR3 spans 16 amino acids. The DNA for the CDR3 is TGTGCCAGCAGTTACGCCGGGACAGGGATCGGAAACACCATATATTTT. This codes for CASSYAGTGIGNTIYF.

The chain is built from TRBV9 and TRBJ2-3; 7 bases agree with TRBD1. This CDR3 contains 16 residues. Trimming cost V 1 base and J 2 bases; bases outside gene matches: 7. CDR1 is SGDLS, CDR2 YYNGEE, per germline. The CDR3 region is CASSVSARGITDTQYF. The CDR3 coding sequence is TGTGCCAGCAGCGTATCCGCCAGGGGGATCACAGATACGCAGTATTTT.

The table lists this clone with a count of one. The V and J genes are TRBV5-4 and TRBJ2-7, with 8 positions matching TRBD2. Germline-derived CDR1 and CDR2 are SGHNT and YYREEE (reference sequence). This CDR3 contains 14 residues. With V trimmed by 4 bases and J by 3 bases, 6 bases remained unmatched. The chain's CDR3 is CASSDLSGNYEQYF. As DNA, the CDR3 is TGTGCCAGCAGCGACCTTAGCGGGAACTACGAGCAGTACTTC.

The chain joins TRBV18 to TRBJ1-2; TRBD1 matches at 8 bases. Per the germline V gene, CDR1 is KGHSH and CDR2 is LQKENI. The CDR3 has 13 residues. V dropped 4 bases and J dropped 6; count of bases not matched to a gene: 4. The CDR3 DNA follows: TGTGCCAGCTCACGACAACAGGGGGATGGCTACACCTTC. It translates to CASSRQQGDGYTF.

This chain uses TRBV15 with TRBJ1-1; 8 bases are shared with TRBD1. There are 15 residues in the CDR3. Germline assignment: CDR1 LNHNV and CDR2 YYDKDF (reference sequence). V was clipped by 3 bases and J by 5 bases; unmatched bases: 8. The DNA for the CDR3 is TGTGCCACCAGCAGGGTAGGACAGGGAGGGACTGAAGCTTTCTTT. Protein sequence: CATSRVGQGGTEAFF.

CDR3 loop: CASSSRRNSGNTIYF. The CDR3 nucleotides read TGTGCCAGCAGTTCCCGGAGGAACTCTGGAAACACCATATATTTT. The chain uses TRBV28 and TRBJ1-3; D unresolved. The germline V gene has CDR1 MDHEN and CDR2 SYDVKM. Trimming removed 4 bases from V and 0 bases from J, with 10 bases in between. The CDR3 loop spans 15 amino acids.

The V and J genes are TRBV30 and TRBJ1-3; D not resolved. Looked up from germline, CDR1 is GTSNPN and CDR2 is SVGIG (reference sequence). Trimming cost V 5 bases and J 7 bases, with 9 bases left between them. The CDR3 spans 11 residues. The DNA for the CDR3 is TGTGCCTGGTCGGAGGATAACACCATATATTTT. It encodes CAWSEDNTIYF.

DNA of the CDR3: TGTGCCAGCAGCCCTTTGGGACAGGGACCCTACGAGCAGTACTTC. Protein: CASSPLGQGPYEQYF. The chain joins TRBV2 to TRBJ2-7; TRBD1 agrees at 9 bases. The junction had 8 bases not matched to a gene; V was cut back by 6 bases and J by 2 bases. The CDR3 is made up of 15 amino acids. CDR1 is SNHLY and CDR2 is FYNNEI in the germline V gene.

To note about this clone: Relative to the germline gene, one junction end is altered; a read error may explain this. V and J are TRBV30 and TRBJ2-7, with 8 bases that match TRBD1. CDR3 length equals 11 residues. Germline values: CDR1 GTSNPN, CDR2 SVGIG (reference sequence). The CDR3 sequence: CAWRTGQGFNF. CDR3 nucleotides: TGTGCCTGGAGAACCGGACAGGGATTTAACTTC.

The chain carries TRBV7-9 and TRBJ1-1; tentative D call: TRBD1 (6 bases). V was cut by 5 bases and J by 2 bases, with 18 bases left in between. Germline V gene sequence: CDR1 SEHNR, CDR2 FQNEAQ (reference sequence). This CDR3 has 16 amino acids. The CDR3 here is CASSQRPDSINTEAFF. CDR3 sequence (DNA): TGTGCCAGCAGCCAACGACCGGACAGTATTAACACTGAAGCTTTCTTT.

The chain joins TRBV5-5 to TRBJ1-3; the match to TRBD1 covers 7 bases. V was clipped by 4 bases and J by 0 bases; unmatched bases: 10. The CDR3 extends over 17 amino acids. CDR1 is SGHKS, CDR2 YYEKEE, per germline (reference sequence). The CDR3 loop is CASSRRGDSSSGNTIYF. CDR3 DNA sequence: TGTGCCAGCAGCCGGAGGGGGGACAGTAGCTCTGGAAACACCATATATTTT.

The CDR3, as DNA: TGCGCCAGCAGGGGGACGGGCCAAGAGACCCAGTACTTC. Encoded protein: CASRGTGQETQYF. V and J are TRBV10-1 and TRBJ2-5; D possibly uses TRBD1 or TRBD2 (5 bases each). CDR3 length: 13 residues. Germline assignment: CDR1 WNHNN and CDR2 SYGVQD (reference sequence). V lost 6 bases, J lost 1 base, and 9 bases lay in between.

The chain combines TRBV28 with TRBJ2-7; maybe TRBD1 (6 bases). This CDR3 has 15 residues. Trimming took 5 bases from V and 0 from J, leaving 14 bases between them. Germline V gene data show CDR1 as MDHEN and CDR2 as SYDVKM. CDR3 residues: CASSLTGALSYEQYF. DNA for the CDR3: TGTGCCAGCAGTCTGACAGGCGCCCTCTCCTACGAGCAGTACTTC.

This chain links TRBV28 with TRBJ1-1, with a tentative D call TRBD1 (5 bases). In germline, CDR1 is MDHEN, CDR2 SYDVKM. The CDR3 consists of 14 residues. The V end was cut by 9 bases, the J end by 5 bases, with 19 bases between. CDR3 sequence reads: CASPSPGDSTEAFF. In DNA, the CDR3 is TGTGCCAGTCCGTCCCCCGGGGACTCTACTGAAGCTTTCTTT. Looking up the rest from reference TRBV28 and TRBJ1-1 gives the full variable domain: DVKVTQSSRYLVKRTGEKVFLECVQDMDHENMFWYRQDPGLGLRLIYFSYDVKMKEKGDIPEGYSVSREKKERFSLILESASTNQTSMYLCASPSPGDSTEAFFGQGTRLTVV.

This clone occurred a few times. The chain employs TRBV5-1 and TRBJ1-2, with 7 bases identical to TRBD1. The CDR3 has 12 amino acids. CDR1 and CDR2 from the germline V gene are SGHRS and YFSETQ. The junction had 4 bases not matched to a gene; V was cut back by 2 bases and J by 9 bases. The CDR3 DNA follows: TGCGCCAGCAGCTTCGACAGGGCTAGCTACACCTTC. As protein: CASSFDRASYTF.

This chain links TRBV7-2 with TRBJ2-4; D unclear. Between the trimmed V and J ends, which lost 4 bases and 6 bases, there was a span of 7 bases. The V gene's germline CDR1 is SGHTA and CDR2 FQGNSA. The CDR3 is 12 amino acids. CDR3 nucleotides: TGTGCCAGCAGCTCGGACCGAAACATTCAGTACTTC. Translated, it gives CASSSDRNIQYF.

This sequence joins TRBV10-2 and TRBJ2-5; a possible D gene is TRBD1 (5 bases). Trimming took 6 bases from V and 4 from J, leaving 18 bases between them. The CDR3 is 15 residues long. Germline V gene sequence: CDR1 WSHSY, CDR2 SAAADI. The CDR3 DNA reads as TGCGCCAGCAGCCCACCGGCCAGGGCAGGAGAGACCCAGTACTTC. Translated: CASSPPARAGETQYF.

The gene calls are TRBV27 and TRBJ1-4, with a possible D match to TRBD1 (5 bases). CDR1 and CDR2 (germline): MNHEY, SMNVEV (reference sequence). CDR3 size: 17 residues. Trimming took 5 bases from V and 2 from J, leaving 18 bases between them. The CDR3: CASSPWGGVTTNEKLFF. CDR3 in DNA: TGTGCCAGCAGTCCGTGGGGGGGGGTTACGACTAATGAAAAACTGTTTTTT.

This clone was seen once. The chain links TRBV7-9 to TRBJ2-3, with D possibly being TRBD1 or TRBD2 (5 bases each). The CDR3 has 15 residues. Germline assignment: CDR1 SEHNR and CDR2 FQNEAQ (reference sequence). Trimming removed 1 base at V and 0 bases at J, with 8 bases between. CDR3 coding DNA: TGTGCCAGCAGCTTAGAGGGACGGAGCACAGATACGCAGTATTTT. Translation gives CASSLEGRSTDTQYF.

The CDR3 nucleotides read TGTGCCAGCAGGGACGACCGGGGAAGCTCCTACGAGCAGTACTTC. This translates into CASRDDRGSSYEQYF. This chain links TRBV5-8 with TRBJ2-7, with D possibly being TRBD2 (5 bases). Germline loops: CDR1 SGHTS, CDR2 YDEGEE. This CDR3 is 15 amino acids long. Trimming pared 5 bases from V and 0 bases from J, leaving 15 bases between.

This rearrangement joins TRBV30 to TRBJ2-7; D uncertain. V lost 6 bases, J lost 4 bases, and 16 bases lay in between. This CDR3 spans 13 amino acids. Germline values: CDR1 GTSNPN, CDR2 SVGIG (reference sequence). CDR3 in amino acids: CACYPPQSYEQYF. The CDR3 coding sequence is TGTGCCTGCTACCCGCCGCAATCATACGAGCAGTACTTC.

The chain is built from TRBV2 and TRBJ2-1; no firm D call. Trimming took 4 bases from V and 0 from J, leaving 7 bases between them. Germline-derived CDR1 and CDR2 are SNHLY and FYNNEI. The CDR3 covers 14 residues. This CDR3 reads CASSVRASYNEQFF. The CDR3 DNA follows: TGTGCCAGCAGTGTCCGGGCCTCCTACAATGAGCAGTTCTTC.

The genes are TRBV19 and TRBJ2-3; D possibly matches TRBD1 or TRBD2 (5 bases each). CDR3 length: 17 residues. Trimming pared 3 bases from V and 3 bases from J, leaving 19 bases between. The germline gives CDR1 LNHDA, CDR2 SQIVND (reference sequence). CDR3 region: CASSIEGRVRGTDTQYF. The CDR3 DNA sequence: TGTGCCAGTAGTATCGAGGGCAGGGTCCGGGGAACAGATACGCAGTATTTT.

For the CDR3, the DNA is TGTGCCAGCAGCCAACCCGGGACAGTTCAGTACGAGCAGTACTTC. The encoded protein is CASSQPGTVQYEQYF. The V gene is TRBV4-2, the J gene TRBJ2-7; 7 bases are a match to TRBD1. CDR1 LGHNA and CDR2 YNFKEQ come from the germline V gene. The ends lost 2 bases at V and 4 bases at J; junction bases unmatched: 8. This CDR3 is built from 15 residues.